This TCR beta chain was captured in a study of T cell repertoires in cytomegalovirus infection. About the research overall: CMV epitopes that were recently identified and HLA-C-restricted were used alongside well-studied HLA-B-restricted ones.

In this sample, this clonotype turned up a few times. Its specificity is not known. TCRdb called the reads again in MiXCR, with one record for every CDR3 protein. The data hold 230,000 or so distinct CDR3 sequences, with less than 50% observed a single time. The clonotype originates from a human donor in good health (CMV status not recorded). Some clones in this sample may be carry-over from other donors' samples. Specimen: CD8+ T cells from cultured PBMCs, collected from culture after CMV antigen stimulation.

The CDR3 nucleotides read TGTGCTAGTGGTTTACCGTCGGGAGGAGGGACCACTGAAGCTTTCTTT. It yields the protein CASGLPSGGGTTEAFF. The chain carries TRBV12-5 and TRBJ1-1; the D gene is possibly TRBD1 (5 bases). The CDR3 has 16 residues. CDR1 is LGHNT and CDR2 is FRNRAP in the germline V gene. V dropped 3 bases and J dropped 4 bases, with 18 bases sitting between them.